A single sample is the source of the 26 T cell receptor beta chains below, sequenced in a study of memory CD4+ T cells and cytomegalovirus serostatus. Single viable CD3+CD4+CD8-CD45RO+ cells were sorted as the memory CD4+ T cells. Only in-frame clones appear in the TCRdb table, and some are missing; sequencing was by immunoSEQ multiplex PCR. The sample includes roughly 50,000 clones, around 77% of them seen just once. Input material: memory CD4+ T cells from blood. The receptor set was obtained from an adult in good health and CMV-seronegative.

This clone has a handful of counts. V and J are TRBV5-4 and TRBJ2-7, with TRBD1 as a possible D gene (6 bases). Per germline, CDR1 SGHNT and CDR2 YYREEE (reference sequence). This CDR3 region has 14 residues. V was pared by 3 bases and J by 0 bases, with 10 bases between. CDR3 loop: CASSSSDSSYEQYF. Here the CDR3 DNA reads TGTGCCAGCAGCTCGTCGGACAGCTCCTACGAGCAGTACTTC.

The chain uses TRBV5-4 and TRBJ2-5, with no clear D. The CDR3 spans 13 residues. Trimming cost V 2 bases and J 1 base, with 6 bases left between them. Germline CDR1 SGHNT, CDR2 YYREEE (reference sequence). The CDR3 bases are TGTGCCAGCAGCTTACAGCGCCAAGAGACCCAGTACTTC. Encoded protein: CASSLQRQETQYF.

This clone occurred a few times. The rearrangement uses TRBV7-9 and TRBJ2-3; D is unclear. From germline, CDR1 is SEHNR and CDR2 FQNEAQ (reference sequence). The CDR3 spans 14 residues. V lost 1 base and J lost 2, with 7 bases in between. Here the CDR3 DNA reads TGTGCCAGCAGCTTAGAGGGCCTCACAGATACGCAGTATTTT. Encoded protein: CASSLEGLTDTQYF.

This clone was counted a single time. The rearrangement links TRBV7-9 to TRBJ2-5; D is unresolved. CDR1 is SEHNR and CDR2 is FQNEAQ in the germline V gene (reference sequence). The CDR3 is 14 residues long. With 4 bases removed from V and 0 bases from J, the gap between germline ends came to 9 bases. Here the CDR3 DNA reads TGTGCCAGCAGCTCATCGATGTACCAAGAGACCCAGTACTTC. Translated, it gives CASSSSMYQETQYF.

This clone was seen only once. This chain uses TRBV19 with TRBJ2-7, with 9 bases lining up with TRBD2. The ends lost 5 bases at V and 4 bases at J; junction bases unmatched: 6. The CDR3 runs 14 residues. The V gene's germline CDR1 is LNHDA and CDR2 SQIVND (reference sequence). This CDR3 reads CASSVSGRIYEQYF. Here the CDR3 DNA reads TGTGCCAGTAGTGTTAGCGGGAGAATTTACGAGCAGTACTTC.

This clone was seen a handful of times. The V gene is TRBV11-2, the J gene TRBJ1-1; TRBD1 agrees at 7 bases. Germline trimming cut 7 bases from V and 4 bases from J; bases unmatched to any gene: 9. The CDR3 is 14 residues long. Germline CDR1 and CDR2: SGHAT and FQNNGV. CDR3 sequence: CASTPTRDSTEAFF. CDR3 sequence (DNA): TGTGCCAGCACTCCCACACGGGACAGCACTGAAGCTTTCTTT.

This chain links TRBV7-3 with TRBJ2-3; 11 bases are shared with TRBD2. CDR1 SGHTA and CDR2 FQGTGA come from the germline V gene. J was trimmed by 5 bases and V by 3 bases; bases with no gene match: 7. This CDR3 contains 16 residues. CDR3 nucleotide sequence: TGTGCCAGCAGCTTGACTAGCGGGATTTCTCTAGATACGCAGTATTTT. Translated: CASSLTSGISLDTQYF.

The CDR3, as DNA: TGTGCCATCAATAGACAGGGAATGAACACTGAAGCTTTCTTT. Translated, it gives CAINRQGMNTEAFF. The chain has TRBV10-3 and TRBJ1-1, with 7 bases identical to TRBD1. Germline loops: CDR1 ENHRY, CDR2 SYGVKD. The junction had 5 bases not matched to a gene; V was cut back by 7 bases and J by 0 bases. This CDR3 has 14 residues.

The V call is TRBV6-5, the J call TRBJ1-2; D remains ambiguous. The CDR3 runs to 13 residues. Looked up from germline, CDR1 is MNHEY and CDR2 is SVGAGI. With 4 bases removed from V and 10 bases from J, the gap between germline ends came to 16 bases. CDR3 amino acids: CASSSSIRQNYTF. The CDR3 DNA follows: TGTGCCAGCAGTTCCTCTATCCGTCAGAACTACACCTTC.

The CDR3 protein is CSVEGSPGEIDTQYF. CDR3 nucleotide sequence: TGCAGCGTTGAAGGGTCCCCCGGGGAGATAGATACGCAGTATTTT. The chain uses TRBV29-1 and TRBJ2-3; D might be TRBD2 (5 bases). The V and J ends lost 1 base and 5 bases respectively, with 16 bases between them. CDR1 is SQVTM and CDR2 is ANQGSEA in the germline V gene. The CDR3 runs to 15 residues.

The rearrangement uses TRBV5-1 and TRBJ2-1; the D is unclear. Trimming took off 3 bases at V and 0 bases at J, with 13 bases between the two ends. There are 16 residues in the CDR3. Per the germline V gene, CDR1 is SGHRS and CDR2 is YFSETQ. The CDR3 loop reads CASSSDVRSSYNEQFF. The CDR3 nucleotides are TGCGCCAGCAGCTCGGACGTCCGGAGCTCCTACAATGAGCAGTTCTTC.

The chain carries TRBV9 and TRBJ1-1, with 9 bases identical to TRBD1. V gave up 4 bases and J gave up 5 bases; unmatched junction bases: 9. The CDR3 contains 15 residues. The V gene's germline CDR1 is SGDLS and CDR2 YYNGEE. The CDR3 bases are TGTGCCAGCAGCTCGGACAGGGGAGCGAGAACTGAAGCTTTCTTT. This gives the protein CASSSDRGARTEAFF.

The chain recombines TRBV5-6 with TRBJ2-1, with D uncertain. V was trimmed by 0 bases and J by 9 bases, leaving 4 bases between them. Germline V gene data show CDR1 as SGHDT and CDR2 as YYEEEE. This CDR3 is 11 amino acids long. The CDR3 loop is CASSLEIEQFF. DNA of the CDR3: TGTGCCAGCAGCTTGGAAATTGAGCAGTTCTTC. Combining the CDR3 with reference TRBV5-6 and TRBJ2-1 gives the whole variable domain DAGVTQSPTHLIKTRGQQVTLRCSPKSGHDTVSWYQQALGQGPQFIFQYYEEEERQRGNFPDRFSGHQFPNYSSELNVNALLLGDSALYLCASSLEIEQFFGPGTRLTVL.

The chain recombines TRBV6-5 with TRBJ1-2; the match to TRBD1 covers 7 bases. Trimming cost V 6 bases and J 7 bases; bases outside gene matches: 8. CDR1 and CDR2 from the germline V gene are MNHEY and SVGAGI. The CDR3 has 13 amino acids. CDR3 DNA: TGTGCCAGCAGATCGACAGGGACCATTGGCTACACCTTC. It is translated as CASRSTGTIGYTF.

The CDR3 loop is CASSLDGGGELFF. The DNA for the CDR3 is TGTGCCAGCAGCTTAGACGGGGGCGGGGAGCTGTTTTTT. This chain uses TRBV7-9 with TRBJ2-2; D might be TRBD2 (6 bases). V dropped 1 base and J dropped 7 bases, with 7 bases sitting between them. The CDR3 is 13 residues long. Germline CDR1 is SEHNR and CDR2 is FQNEAQ (reference sequence).

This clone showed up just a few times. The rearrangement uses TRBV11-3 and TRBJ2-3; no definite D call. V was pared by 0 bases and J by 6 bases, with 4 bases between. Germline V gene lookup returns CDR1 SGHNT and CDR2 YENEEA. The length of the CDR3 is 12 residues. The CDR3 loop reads CASSLDYDTQYF. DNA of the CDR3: TGTGCCAGCAGCTTAGATTATGATACGCAGTATTTT.

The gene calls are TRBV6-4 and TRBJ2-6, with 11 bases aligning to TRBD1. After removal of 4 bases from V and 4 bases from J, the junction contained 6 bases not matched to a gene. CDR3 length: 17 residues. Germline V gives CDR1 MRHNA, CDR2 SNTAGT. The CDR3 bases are TGTGCCAGCAGTGCCCGGACAGGGGGCGACGGGGCCAACGTCCTGACTTTC. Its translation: CASSARTGGDGANVLTF.

The CDR3, as DNA: TGTGCCAGCAGCAAAGGCCCTGACAGGCCTAACTATGGCTACACCTTC. Its translation is CASSKGPDRPNYGYTF. The chain employs TRBV7-2 and TRBJ1-2, with TRBD1 as a possible D gene (6 bases). There are 16 residues in the CDR3. Germline CDR1 SGHTA, CDR2 FQGNSA. V was shortened by 5 bases and J by 0 bases, with 16 bases between the two germline ends.

In nucleotides, the CDR3 is TGCAGCGAACAGGGTACTTGGGAGCAGTACTTC. Its translation is CSEQGTWEQYF. The V and J genes are TRBV20-1 and TRBJ2-7, with a possible D match to TRBD1 (6 bases). Germline CDR1 reads DFQATT; CDR2 reads SNEGSKA (reference sequence). The CDR3 totals 11 residues.

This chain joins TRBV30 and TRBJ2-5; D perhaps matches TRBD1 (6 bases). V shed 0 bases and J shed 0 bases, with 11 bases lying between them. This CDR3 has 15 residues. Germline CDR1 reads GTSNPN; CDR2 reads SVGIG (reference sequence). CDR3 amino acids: CAWSVLDSDQETQYF. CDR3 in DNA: TGTGCCTGGAGTGTCCTGGACAGTGACCAAGAGACCCAGTACTTC.

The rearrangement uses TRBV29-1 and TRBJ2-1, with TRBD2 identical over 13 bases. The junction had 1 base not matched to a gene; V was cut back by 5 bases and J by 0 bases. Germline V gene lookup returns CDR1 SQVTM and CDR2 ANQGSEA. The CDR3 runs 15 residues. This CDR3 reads CSVRTSGSSYNEQFF. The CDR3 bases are TGCAGCGTTCGGACTAGCGGGAGCTCCTACAATGAGCAGTTCTTC.

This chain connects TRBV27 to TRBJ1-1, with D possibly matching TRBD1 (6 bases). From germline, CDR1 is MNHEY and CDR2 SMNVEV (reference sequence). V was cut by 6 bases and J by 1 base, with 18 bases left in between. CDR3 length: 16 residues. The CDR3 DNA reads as TGTGCCAGCAGCAAGACAGGTCGGGCCTGGAACACTGAAGCTTTCTTT. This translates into CASSKTGRAWNTEAFF.

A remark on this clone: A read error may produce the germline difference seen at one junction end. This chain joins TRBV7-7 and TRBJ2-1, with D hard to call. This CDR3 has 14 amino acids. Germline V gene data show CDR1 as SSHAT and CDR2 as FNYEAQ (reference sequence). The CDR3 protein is CASSLSRSAREQFF. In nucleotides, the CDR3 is TGTGCTAGCAGCTTATCCCGATCGGCGCGTGAGCAGTTCTTC.

CDR3 nucleotides: TGTGCCAGTAGTATAGGGAGCAGGTGGAGGGGGCGAGAAGAGACCCAGTACTTC. As protein: CASSIGSRWRGREETQYF. The chain is built from TRBV19 and TRBJ2-5; D might be TRBD1 (7 bases). Looked up from germline, CDR1 is LNHDA and CDR2 is SQIVND (reference sequence). CDR3 length equals 18 residues. The V and J ends lost 1 base and 3 bases respectively, with 21 bases between them.

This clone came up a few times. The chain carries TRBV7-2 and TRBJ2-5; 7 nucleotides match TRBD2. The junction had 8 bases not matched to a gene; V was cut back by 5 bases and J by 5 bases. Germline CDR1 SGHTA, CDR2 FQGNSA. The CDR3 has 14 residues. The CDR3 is CASSAAGLRETQYF. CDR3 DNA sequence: TGTGCCAGCAGCGCAGCGGGACTTAGGGAGACCCAGTACTTC. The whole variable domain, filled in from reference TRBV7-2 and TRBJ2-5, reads GAGVSQSPSNKVTEKGKDVELRCDPISGHTALYWYRQSLGQGLEFLIYFQGNSAPDKSGLPSDRFSAERTGGSVSTLTIQRTQQEDSAVYLCASSAAGLRETQYFGPGTRLLVL.

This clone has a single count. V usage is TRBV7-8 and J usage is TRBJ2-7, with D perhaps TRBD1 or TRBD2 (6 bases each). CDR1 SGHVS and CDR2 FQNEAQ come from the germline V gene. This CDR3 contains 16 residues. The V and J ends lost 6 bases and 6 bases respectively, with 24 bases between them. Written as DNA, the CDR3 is TGTGCCAGCAGTCCCCCGGGGGATTGGGGGCGAATCGAGCAGTACTTC. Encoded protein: CASSPPGDWGRIEQYF.